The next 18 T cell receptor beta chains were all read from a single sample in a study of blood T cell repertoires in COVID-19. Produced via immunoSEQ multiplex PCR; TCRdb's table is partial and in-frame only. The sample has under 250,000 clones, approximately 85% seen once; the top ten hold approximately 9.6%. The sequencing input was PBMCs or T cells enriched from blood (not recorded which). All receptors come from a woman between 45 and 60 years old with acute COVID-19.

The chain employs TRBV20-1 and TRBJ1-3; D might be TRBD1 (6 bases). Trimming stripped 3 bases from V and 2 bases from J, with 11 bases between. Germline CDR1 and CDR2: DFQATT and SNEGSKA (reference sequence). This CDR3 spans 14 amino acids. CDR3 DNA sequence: TGCAGTGCTAGTAGGGGGGGGCCTGGAAACACCATATATTTT. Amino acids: CSASRGGPGNTIYF.

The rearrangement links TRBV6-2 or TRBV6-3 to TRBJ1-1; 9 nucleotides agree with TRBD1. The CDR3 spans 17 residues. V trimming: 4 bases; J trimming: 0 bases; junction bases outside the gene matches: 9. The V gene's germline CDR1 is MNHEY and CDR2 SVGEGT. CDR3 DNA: TGTGCCAGCAGTTCCGACAGGGGGAGCTTCATGAACACTGAAGCTTTCTTT. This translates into CASSSDRGSFMNTEAFF.

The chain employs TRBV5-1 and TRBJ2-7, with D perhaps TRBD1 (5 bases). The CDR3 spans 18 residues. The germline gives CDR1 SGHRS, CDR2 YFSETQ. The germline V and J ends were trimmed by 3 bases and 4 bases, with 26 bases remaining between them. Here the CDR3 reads CASSSMSVGIPGLYEQYF. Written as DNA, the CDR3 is TGCGCCAGCAGCTCGATGTCTGTAGGGATCCCAGGGTTGTACGAGCAGTACTTC.

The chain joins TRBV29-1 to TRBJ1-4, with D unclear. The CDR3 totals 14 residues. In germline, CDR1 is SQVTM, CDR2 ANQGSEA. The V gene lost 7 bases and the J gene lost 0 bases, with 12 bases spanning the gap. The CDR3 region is CSADMGPTNEKLFF. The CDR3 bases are TGCAGCGCCGACATGGGCCCAACTAATGAAAAACTGTTTTTT.

CDR3 nucleotides: TGTGCCAGCACCCCCCCGGGAGACTCCTACGAGCAGTACTTC. Translation gives CASTPPGDSYEQYF. The chain carries TRBV6-5 and TRBJ2-7; the D gene is possibly TRBD2 (6 bases). Germline V gene lookup returns CDR1 MNHEY and CDR2 SVGAGI. CDR3 length: 14 amino acids. V lost 7 bases to trimming and J lost 0 bases, with 13 bases between them.

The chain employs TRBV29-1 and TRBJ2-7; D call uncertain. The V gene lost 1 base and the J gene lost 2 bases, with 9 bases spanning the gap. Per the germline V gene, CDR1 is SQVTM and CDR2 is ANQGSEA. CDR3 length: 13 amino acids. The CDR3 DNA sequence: TGCAGCGTTGAAGGGGCAGGTGCCTACGAGCAGTACTTC. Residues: CSVEGAGAYEQYF.

The CDR3, as DNA: TGCGCCAGCAGCCAACGGACTAGCCTAAATTCAGATACGCAGTATTTT. It translates to CASSQRTSLNSDTQYF. The genes are TRBV4-1 and TRBJ2-3; 8 positions match TRBD2. V was clipped by 2 bases and J by 4 bases; unmatched bases: 8. This CDR3 contains 16 residues. CDR1 and CDR2 from the germline V gene are MGHRA and YSYEKL.

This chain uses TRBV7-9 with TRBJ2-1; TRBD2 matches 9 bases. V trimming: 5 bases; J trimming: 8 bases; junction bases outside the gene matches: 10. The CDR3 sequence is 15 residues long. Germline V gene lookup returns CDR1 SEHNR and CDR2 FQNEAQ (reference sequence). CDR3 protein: CASSPGAGGQHEQFF. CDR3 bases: TGTGCCAGCAGCCCGGGCGCGGGGGGGCAACATGAGCAGTTCTTC.

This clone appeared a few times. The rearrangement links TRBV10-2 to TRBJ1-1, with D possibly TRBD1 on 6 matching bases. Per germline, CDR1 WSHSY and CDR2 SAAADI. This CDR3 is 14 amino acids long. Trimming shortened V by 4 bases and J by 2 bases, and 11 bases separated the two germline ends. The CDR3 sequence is CASSVGGINTEAFF. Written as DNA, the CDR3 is TGCGCCAGCAGTGTAGGGGGTATCAACACTGAAGCTTTCTTT.

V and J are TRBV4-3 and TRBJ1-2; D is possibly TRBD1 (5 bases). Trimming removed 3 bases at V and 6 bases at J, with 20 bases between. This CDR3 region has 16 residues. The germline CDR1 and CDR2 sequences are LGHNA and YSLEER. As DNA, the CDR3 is TGCGCCAGCAGCCAGCCAGGGAGGGGTTTAGCGGATGGCTACACCTTC. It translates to CASSQPGRGLADGYTF.

In DNA form, the CDR3 reads TGTGCCAGTAGTATACCCCGAGCAGGGCTTGGAGGCTACACCTTC. The encoded protein is CASSIPRAGLGGYTF. The J gene is TRBJ1-2, the V gene TRBV19; D might be TRBD1 (5 bases). Germline V gene data show CDR1 as LNHDA and CDR2 as SQIVND (reference sequence). This CDR3 is built from 15 residues. With 2 bases removed from V and 8 bases from J, the gap between germline ends came to 18 bases.

CDR3 loop: CASSLGLRGTDTQYF. The CDR3 coding sequence is TGCGCCAGCAGCTTGGGCCTGCGGGGCACAGATACGCAGTATTTT. The V call is TRBV5-1, the J call TRBJ2-3; a weak D match, TRBD2 (5 bases). The length of the CDR3 is 15 residues. V shed 0 bases and J shed 1 base, with 9 bases lying between them. Germline CDR1 reads SGHRS; CDR2 reads YFSETQ.

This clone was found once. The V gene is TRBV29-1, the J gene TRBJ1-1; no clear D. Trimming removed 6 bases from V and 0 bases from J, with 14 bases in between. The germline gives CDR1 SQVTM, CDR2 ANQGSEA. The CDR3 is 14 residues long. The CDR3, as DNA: TGCAGCGTCCTATGGGCGGGTTTGAACACTGAAGCTTTCTTT. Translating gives CSVLWAGLNTEAFF.

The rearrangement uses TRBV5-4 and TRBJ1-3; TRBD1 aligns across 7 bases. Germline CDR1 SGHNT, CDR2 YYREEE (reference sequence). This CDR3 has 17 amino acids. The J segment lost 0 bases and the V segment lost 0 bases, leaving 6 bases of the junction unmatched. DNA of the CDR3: TGTGCCAGCAGCTTGGATCCGGGACAGAGCTCTGGAAACACCATATATTTT. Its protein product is CASSLDPGQSSGNTIYF. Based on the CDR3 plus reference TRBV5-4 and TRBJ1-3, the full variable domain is ETGVTQSPTHLIKTRGQQVTLRCSSQSGHNTVSWYQQALGQGPQFIFQYYREEENGRGNFPPRFSGLQFPNYSSELNVNALELDDSALYLCASSLDPGQSSGNTIYFGEGSWLTVV.

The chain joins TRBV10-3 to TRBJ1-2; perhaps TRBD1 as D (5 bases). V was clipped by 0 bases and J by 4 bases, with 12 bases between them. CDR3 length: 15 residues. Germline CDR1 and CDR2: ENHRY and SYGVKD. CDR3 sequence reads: CAISESAGPGYGYTF. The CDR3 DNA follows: TGTGCCATCAGTGAGTCTGCAGGGCCGGGCTATGGCTACACCTTC.

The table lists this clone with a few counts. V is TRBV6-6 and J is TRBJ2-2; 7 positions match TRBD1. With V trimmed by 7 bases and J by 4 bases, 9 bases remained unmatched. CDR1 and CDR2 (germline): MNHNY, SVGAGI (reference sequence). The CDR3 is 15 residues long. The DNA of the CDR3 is TGTGCCAGCACCCCACAGGGGCTAGGCACCGGGGAGCTGTTTTTT. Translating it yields CASTPQGLGTGELFF.

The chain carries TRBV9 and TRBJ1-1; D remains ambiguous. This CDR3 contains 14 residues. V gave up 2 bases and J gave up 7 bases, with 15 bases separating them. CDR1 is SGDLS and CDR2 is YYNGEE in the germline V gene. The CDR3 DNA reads TGTGCCAGCAGCGTGAAGCCGGGAACGGGTGAAGCTTTCTTT. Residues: CASSVKPGTGEAFF.

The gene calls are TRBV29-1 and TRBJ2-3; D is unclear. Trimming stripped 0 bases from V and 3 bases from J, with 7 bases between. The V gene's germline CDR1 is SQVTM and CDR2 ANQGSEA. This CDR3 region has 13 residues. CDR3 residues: CSVEDEITDTQYF. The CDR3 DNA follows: TGCAGCGTTGAAGATGAGATTACAGATACGCAGTATTTT.